A single sample is the source of the 2 T cell receptor beta chains below, sequenced in a study of T-cell reconstitution after alpha-beta-depleted transplantation in children. TCRbeta library construction was performed incorporating unique molecular identifiers. TCRdb fed the PCR reads into MiXCR, producing one record per CDR3 protein. The table records some 460,000 distinct CDR3 sequences, around 15% of them present only once. Sample: PBMCs, mostly from graft donor cells, taken 360 days after TCRalphabeta/CD19-depleted stem cell transplant. The receptors stem from a boy under two years old who had a stem cell transplant for Wiskott-Aldrich syndrome, so the T cells may come from the graft donor.

This chain connects TRBV20-1 to TRBJ2-5; a possible D gene is TRBD1 (6 bases). V lost 2 bases and J 3 bases, leaving 13 bases between the germline ends. Germline V gene data show CDR1 as DFQATT and CDR2 as SNEGSKA (reference sequence). This CDR3 spans 14 amino acids. CDR3 in amino acids: CSARPKDRKETQYF. Written as DNA, the CDR3 is TGCAGTGCTAGACCCAAGGACAGAAAAGAGACCCAGTACTTC.

This clonotype was counted a few times. V gene TRBV5-1 combines with J gene TRBJ2-1; D not certain. From germline, CDR1 is SGHRS and CDR2 YFSETQ. V dropped 1 base and J dropped 4 bases, with 18 bases sitting between them. The CDR3 sequence is 17 residues long. This CDR3 is CASSLMTGTFQYNEQFF. The CDR3 DNA reads as TGCGCCAGCAGCTTGATGACCGGAACTTTCCAATACAATGAGCAGTTCTTC.